The subject of this entry is one T cell receptor beta chain. The antigen is not known. The data were produced by immunoSEQ multiplex PCR, yet TCRdb's version contains in-frame clones alone and is incomplete. The table lists about 140,000 clones, around 93% of them singletons. The data were obtained in a study of T cell responses to AZD1222 COVID-19 vaccine. Overall study: Both about-4-week and about-12-week second-dose recipients were combined.

Study-wide results and caveats: The donors showed a predominance of white British ancestry and of females, with possible underestimation of clonal diversity. Only a handful of people who got AZD1222 tested seropositive at baseline. Vaccine-associated CD4 TCRs spanned spike, dominant at 160-218 and 743-854.

The TCR sequence derives from an adult in good health. The specimen was peripheral blood, collected on day 0 of AZD1222 vaccination.

In DNA, the CDR3 is TGTGCCAGCAGCCAAACCTTGGGGGTCAACTCCTACGAGCAGTACTTC. Its translation: CASSQTLGVNSYEQYF. The V call is TRBV4-2, the J call TRBJ2-7; possibly TRBD1 or TRBD2 for D (5 bases each). Trimming took 2 bases from V and 0 from J, leaving 14 bases between them. Germline CDR1 is LGHNA and CDR2 is YNFKEQ. This CDR3 spans 16 amino acids.